This TCR beta chain stems from a study of blood T cell repertoires in COVID-19. Study as a whole: Samples representing acute and convalescent COVID-19 were sourced from the United States, Italy and Spain.

Generated by immunoSEQ multiplex PCR, the TCRdb table keeps only in-frame clones and is missing some. The repertoire holds under 350,000 clones, with about 88% as singletons. V was trimmed by 0 bases and J by 6 bases, leaving 12 bases between them. Germline-derived CDR1 and CDR2 are SGHRS and YFSETQ. This CDR3 is 15 amino acids long. The gene calls are TRBV5-1 and TRBJ2-2, with D hard to call. The sequenced material came from peripheral blood. The sequence was collected from a man aged 65-85 years with acute or convalescent COVID-19. In DNA, the CDR3 is TGCGCCAGCAGCTTGGGCGCCGCGGCGGCCGGGGAGCTGTTTTTT. It codes for CASSLGAAAAGELFF. The variable domain in full, completed from reference TRBV5-1 and TRBJ2-2, reads KAGVTQTPRYLIKTRGQQVTLSCSPISGHRSVSWYQQTPGQGLQFLFEYFSETQRNKGNFPGRFSGRQFSNSRSEMNVSTLELGDSALYLCASSLGAAAAGELFFGEGSRLTVL.